These T cell receptor beta chains were read from a single sample in a study of cytomegalovirus exposure and HLA in healthy donors. Clones were read by immunoSEQ multiplex PCR, and TCRdb kept only the in-frame ones, dropping some. The table has over 110,000 clones, 70% to 90% seen once. Sequenced: PBMCs. These receptors came from a woman under 40 in good health and CMV-seronegative. Each CDR3 is given with its conserved first and last residue. A D gene is named only where the DNA matches it firmly. Clone sizes are given selectively: once, few, many, or a class where the clone is expanded.

TRBV11-1,.,.,TRBJ1-4,CASSRGQSNEKLFF,TGTGCCAGCAGCCGCGGACAGAGTAATGAAAAACTGTTTTTT
TRBV7-3,.,.,TRBJ2-2,CASSSPDYTGELFF,TGTGCCAGCAGCTCACCGGACTACACCGGGGAGCTGTTTTTT
TRBV30,.,.,TRBJ1-4,CAWKRLGTGGEKLFF,TGTGCCTGGAAAAGATTGGGAACGGGAGGTGAAAAACTGTTTTTT
TRBV27,.,.,TRBJ2-7,CASSLTGDHGGYEQYF,TGTGCCAGCAGTTTAACCGGTGACCACGGAGGCTACGAGCAGTACTTC
TRBV19,once,.,TRBJ1-3,CASIDWNHSGNTIYF,TGTGCCAGTATTGACTGGAACCACTCTGGAAACACCATATATTTT
TRBV7-2,few,.,TRBJ2-7,CASSPGRTTYEQYF,TGTGCCAGCAGCCCGGGACGGACTACCTACGAGCAGTACTTC
TRBV7-9,.,.,TRBJ2-5,CASSRTQETQYF,TGTGCCAGCAGCCGAACTCAAGAGACCCAGTACTTC
TRBV20-1,.,.,TRBJ2-5,CSARHQETQYF,TGCAGTGCCCGTCACCAAGAGACCCAGTACTTC
TRBV18,.,.,TRBJ2-3,CASSQGQNPTDTQYF,TGTGCCAGCTCACAGGGACAAAACCCCACAGATACGCAGTATTTT
TRBV27,.,.,TRBJ1-5,CASSFTYEGGNQPQHF,TGTGCCAGCAGTTTTACCTATGAAGGAGGCAATCAGCCCCAGCATTTT
TRBV15,.,TRBD1,TRBJ2-1,CATSRDTDRANEQFF,TGTGCCACCAGCAGAGATACGGACAGGGCGAATGAGCAGTTCTTC
TRBV7-2,.,TRBD1,TRBJ2-1,CASSLRGQGINNEQFF,TGTGCCAGCAGCTTAAGGGGGCAGGGGATAAACAATGAGCAGTTCTTC
TRBV5-1,.,TRBD1,TRBJ2-4,CASSLLTGGGKNIQYF,TGCGCCAGCAGCTTGCTGACAGGGGGTGGCAAAAACATTCAGTACTTC
TRBV5-1,.,.,TRBJ2-5,CASSFTGQNQETQYF,TGCGCCAGCAGCTTTACAGGGCAAAACCAAGAGACCCAGTACTTC
TRBV6-1,.,TRBD1,TRBJ1-5,CASSGRDRAGNQPQHF,TGTGCCAGCAGTGGCAGGGACAGGGCCGGCAATCAGCCCCAGCATTTT
TRBV28,.,.,TRBJ1-4,CAAQASGAGEKLFF,TGTGCCGCTCAAGCGTCGGGAGCGGGTGAAAAACTGTTTTTT